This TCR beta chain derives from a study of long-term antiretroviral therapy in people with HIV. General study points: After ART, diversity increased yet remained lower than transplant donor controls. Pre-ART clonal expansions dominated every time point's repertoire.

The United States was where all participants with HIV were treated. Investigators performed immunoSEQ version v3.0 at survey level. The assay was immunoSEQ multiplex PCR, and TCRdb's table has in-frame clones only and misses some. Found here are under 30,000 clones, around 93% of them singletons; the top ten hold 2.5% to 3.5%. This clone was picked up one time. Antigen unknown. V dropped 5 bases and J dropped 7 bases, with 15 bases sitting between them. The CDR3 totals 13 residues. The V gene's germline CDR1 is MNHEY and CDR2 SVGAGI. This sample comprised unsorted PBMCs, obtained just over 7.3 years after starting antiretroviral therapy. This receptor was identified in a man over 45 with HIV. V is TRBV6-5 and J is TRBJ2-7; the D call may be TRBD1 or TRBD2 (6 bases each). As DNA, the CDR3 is TGTGCCAGCAGTCAAATCTTAGGGGGGGAGCAGTACTTC. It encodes CASSQILGGEQYF.